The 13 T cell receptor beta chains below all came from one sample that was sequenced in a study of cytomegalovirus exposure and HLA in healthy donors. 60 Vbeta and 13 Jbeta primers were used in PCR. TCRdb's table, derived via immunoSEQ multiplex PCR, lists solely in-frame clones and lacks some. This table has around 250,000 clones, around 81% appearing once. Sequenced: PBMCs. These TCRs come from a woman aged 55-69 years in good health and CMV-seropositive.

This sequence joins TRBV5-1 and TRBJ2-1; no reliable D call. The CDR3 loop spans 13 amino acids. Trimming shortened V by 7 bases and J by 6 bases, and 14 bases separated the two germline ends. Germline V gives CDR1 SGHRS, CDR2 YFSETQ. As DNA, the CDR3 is TGCGCCAGCTTCACGGCCGGGTTCAATGAGCAGTTCTTC. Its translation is CASFTAGFNEQFF. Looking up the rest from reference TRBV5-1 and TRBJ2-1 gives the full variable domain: KAGVTQTPRYLIKTRGQQVTLSCSPISGHRSVSWYQQTPGQGLQFLFEYFSETQRNKGNFPGRFSGRQFSNSRSEMNVSTLELGDSALYLCASFTAGFNEQFFGPGTRLTVL.

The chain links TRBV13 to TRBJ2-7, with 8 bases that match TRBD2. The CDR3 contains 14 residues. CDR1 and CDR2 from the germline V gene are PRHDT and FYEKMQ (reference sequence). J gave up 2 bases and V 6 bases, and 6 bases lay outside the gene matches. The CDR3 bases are TGTGCCAGCAGGTCCGCCGGGAGGGCCTACGAGCAGTACTTC. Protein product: CASRSAGRAYEQYF. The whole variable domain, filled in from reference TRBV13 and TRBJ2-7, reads AAGVIQSPRHLIKEKRETATLKCYPIPRHDTVYWYQQGPGQDPQFLISFYEKMQSDKGSIPDRFSAQQFSDYHSELNMSSLELGDSALYFCASRSAGRAYEQYFGPGTRLTVT.

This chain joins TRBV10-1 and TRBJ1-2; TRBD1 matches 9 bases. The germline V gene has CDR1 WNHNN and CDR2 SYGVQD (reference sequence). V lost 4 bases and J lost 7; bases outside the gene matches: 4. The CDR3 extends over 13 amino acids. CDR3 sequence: CASSADRGVGYTF. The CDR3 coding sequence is TGCGCCAGCAGTGCGGACAGGGGAGTTGGCTACACCTTC.

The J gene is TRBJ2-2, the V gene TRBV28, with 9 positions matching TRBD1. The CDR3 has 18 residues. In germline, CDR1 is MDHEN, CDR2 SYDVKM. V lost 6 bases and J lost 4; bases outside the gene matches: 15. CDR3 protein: CASSDQDRGPRGTGELFF. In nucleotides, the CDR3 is TGTGCCAGCAGCGATCAGGACAGGGGACCCCGTGGCACCGGGGAGCTGTTTTTT.

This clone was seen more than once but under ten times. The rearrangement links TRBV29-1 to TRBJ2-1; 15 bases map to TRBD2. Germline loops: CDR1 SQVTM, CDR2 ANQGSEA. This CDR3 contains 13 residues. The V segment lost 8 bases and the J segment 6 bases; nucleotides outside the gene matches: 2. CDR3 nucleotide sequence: TGCAGCTCGGGACTAGCGGGAGGCAATGAGCAGTTCTTC. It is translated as CSSGLAGGNEQFF.

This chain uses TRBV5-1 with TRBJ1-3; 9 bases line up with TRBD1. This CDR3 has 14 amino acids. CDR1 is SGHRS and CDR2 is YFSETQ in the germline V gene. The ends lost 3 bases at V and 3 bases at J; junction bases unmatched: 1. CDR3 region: CASSWGQGGNTIYF. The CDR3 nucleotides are TGCGCCAGCAGCTGGGGACAGGGTGGAAACACCATATATTTT.

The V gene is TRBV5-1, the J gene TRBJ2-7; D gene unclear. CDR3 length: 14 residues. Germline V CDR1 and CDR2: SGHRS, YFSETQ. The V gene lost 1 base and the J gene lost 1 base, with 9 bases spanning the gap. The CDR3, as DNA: TGCGCCAGCAGCTTGTACGGCAGGTCCTACGAGCAGTACTTC. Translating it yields CASSLYGRSYEQYF.

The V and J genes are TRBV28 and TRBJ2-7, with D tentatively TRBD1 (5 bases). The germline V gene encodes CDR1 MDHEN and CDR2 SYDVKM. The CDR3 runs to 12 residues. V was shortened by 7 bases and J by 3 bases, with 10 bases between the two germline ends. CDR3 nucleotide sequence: TGTGCCAGCATGGGGCGTCTCTACGAGCAGTACTTC. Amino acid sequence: CASMGRLYEQYF. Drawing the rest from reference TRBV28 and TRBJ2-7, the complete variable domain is DVKVTQSSRYLVKRTGEKVFLECVQDMDHENMFWYRQDPGLGLRLIYFSYDVKMKEKGDIPEGYSVSREKKERFSLILESASTNQTSMYLCASMGRLYEQYFGPGTRLTVT.

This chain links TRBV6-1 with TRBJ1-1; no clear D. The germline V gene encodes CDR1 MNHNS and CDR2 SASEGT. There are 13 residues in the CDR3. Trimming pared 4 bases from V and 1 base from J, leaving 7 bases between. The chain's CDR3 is CASSVRENTEAFF. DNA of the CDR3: TGTGCCAGCAGTGTTCGGGAGAACACTGAAGCTTTCTTT.

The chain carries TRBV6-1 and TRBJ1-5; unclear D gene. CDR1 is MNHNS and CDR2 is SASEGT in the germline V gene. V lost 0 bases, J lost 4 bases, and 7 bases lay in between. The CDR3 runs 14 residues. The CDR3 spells CASSEALRNQPQHF. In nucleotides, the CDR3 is TGTGCCAGCAGTGAAGCCTTGCGGAATCAGCCCCAGCATTTT.

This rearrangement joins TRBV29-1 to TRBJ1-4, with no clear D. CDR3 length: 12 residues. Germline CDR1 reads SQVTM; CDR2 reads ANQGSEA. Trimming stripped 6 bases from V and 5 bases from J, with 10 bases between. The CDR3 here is CSVRKHNEKLFF. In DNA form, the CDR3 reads TGCAGCGTGCGGAAGCACAATGAAAAACTGTTTTTT.

CDR3 sequence reads: CASSENRATSYEQYF. The CDR3 bases are TGTGCCAGCAGTGAAAACAGGGCAACCTCCTACGAGCAGTACTTC. The chain recombines TRBV6-1 with TRBJ2-7; the D gene is possibly TRBD1 (6 bases). Trimming removed 2 bases at V and 0 bases at J, with 11 bases between. Germline V gene lookup returns CDR1 MNHNS and CDR2 SASEGT. The CDR3 is 15 residues long.

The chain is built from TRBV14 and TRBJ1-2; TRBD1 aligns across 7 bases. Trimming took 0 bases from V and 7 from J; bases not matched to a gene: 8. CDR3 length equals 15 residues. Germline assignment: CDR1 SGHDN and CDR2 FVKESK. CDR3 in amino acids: CASSQDRVGGGGYTF. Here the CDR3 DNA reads TGTGCCAGCAGCCAAGATCGCGTAGGGGGCGGTGGCTACACCTTC.